The rows below give T cell receptor beta chains drawn from one sample of a study of siplizumab effects on memory and regulatory T cells. TCRdb's table, derived via immunoSEQ multiplex PCR, lists solely in-frame clones and lacks some. The top ten hold around 2.6% of the sample, which has approximately 100,000 clones, more than 85% seen once. The sequenced sample was CD4+ T cells sorted from blood. These receptors all come from a human donor in good health. Some clones in this sample may be carry-over from other donors' samples. CDR3s include the opening cysteine and the closing phenylalanine or tryptophan. The D gene is left open where the match is weak. Rows give clone size only sometimes, using once, few, many, or a class for an expanded clone.

size,J,V,D,CDR3,DNA
.,TRBJ1-3,TRBV6-1,TRBD1,CATEQGQGFGNTIYF,TGTGCCACCGAGCAAGGACAGGGGTTCGGAAACACCATATATTTT
.,TRBJ2-2,TRBV4-1,.,CASSRGSFAGELFF,TGCGCCAGCAGCCGGGGATCATTTGCCGGGGAGCTGTTTTTT
.,TRBJ1-4,TRBV6-5,.,CASSFQGQYEKLFF,TGTGCCAGCAGTTTCCAGGGTCAATACGAAAAACTGTTTTTT
.,TRBJ1-3,TRBV28,.,CATSPGLGSSGNTIYF,TGTGCCACCAGCCCCGGACTTGGGAGCTCTGGAAACACCATATATTTT
.,TRBJ2-7,TRBV2,.,CASGKIYEQYF,TGTGCTAGTGGGAAAATTTACGAGCAGTACTTC
once,TRBJ2-5,TRBV19,.,CASSIPRGPTKETQYF,TGTGCCAGTAGTATTCCCCGGGGACCGACCAAAGAGACCCAGTACTTC
.,TRBJ1-2,TRBV27,.,CASSPLTAWPPNYGYTF,TGTGCCAGCAGTCCTCTGACAGCTTGGCCTCCTAACTATGGCTACACCTTC
.,TRBJ2-5,TRBV7-2,TRBD1,CASSSDRGTWETQYF,TGTGCCAGCAGCTCGGACAGGGGGACGTGGGAGACCCAGTACTTC
.,TRBJ2-1,TRBV5-1,.,CASSLSQDSYNEQFF,TGCGCCAGCAGCTTGAGCCAGGACTCCTACAATGAGCAGTTCTTC
.,TRBJ1-5,TRBV19,TRBD1,CASSLRGDSSNQPQHF,TGTGCCAGTAGTCTAAGGGGGGACAGCAGCAATCAGCCCCAGCATTTT
.,TRBJ2-4,TRBV11-2,TRBD1,CASSSRQGALAKNIQYF,TGTGCCAGCAGCTCCCGACAGGGGGCCTTAGCCAAAAACATTCAGTACTTC
.,TRBJ2-6,TRBV6-6,.,CASSYEGSWANVLTF,TGTGCCAGCAGTTATGAAGGGTCCTGGGCCAACGTCCTGACTTTC
.,TRBJ1-2,TRBV2,.,CASSGQGIGYTF,TGTGCCAGCAGTGGTCAGGGGATTGGCTACACCTTC
.,TRBJ2-6,TRBV5-4,TRBD1,CASSLGTGSGANVLTF,TGTGCCAGCAGCTTAGGGACAGGCTCTGGGGCCAACGTCCTGACTTTC
few,TRBJ2-2,TRBV10-2,TRBD2,CASRGLADSGELFF,TGCGCCAGCAGGGGACTAGCGGATTCCGGGGAGCTGTTTTTT
.,TRBJ2-3,TRBV12-5,.,CASGLAGTRGADTQYF,TGTGCTAGTGGTTTGGCGGGGACCCGAGGCGCAGATACGCAGTATTTT
.,TRBJ1-5,TRBV2,.,CASSFLGRDNQPQHF,TGTGCCAGCAGTTTTCTAGGCAGGGACAATCAGCCCCAGCATTTT
.,TRBJ2-2,TRBV11-3,TRBD2,CASSLAGGNTGELFF,TGTGCCAGCAGCTTAGCGGGAGGGAACACCGGGGAGCTGTTTTTT
.,TRBJ2-3,TRBV18,.,CASSPGRTTDTQYF,TGTGCCAGCTCACCTGGACGGACGACAGATACGCAGTATTTT
.,TRBJ2-7,TRBV5-1,TRBD2,CASSFLGSGRPSSYEQYF,TGCGCCAGCAGCTTCTTGGGTAGCGGGAGGCCGAGCTCCTACGAGCAGTACTTC
.,TRBJ2-1,TRBV14,.,CASSPVLTPSINEQFF,TGTGCCAGCAGCCCGGTTTTGACCCCGAGTATCAATGAGCAGTTCTTC
.,TRBJ2-7,TRBV28,TRBD2,CASSRASGSSYEQYF,TGTGCCAGCAGCCGAGCTAGCGGGAGCTCCTACGAGCAGTACTTC
.,TRBJ2-5,TRBV7-9,.,CASSLSGRMGETQYF,TGTGCCAGCAGCCTTTCGGGGAGAATGGGCGAGACCCAGTACTTC
.,TRBJ1-4,TRBV27,TRBD1,CASSFGQGVRKLFF,TGTGCCAGCAGTTTTGGACAGGGAGTTAGAAAACTGTTTTTT
.,TRBJ2-4,TRBV14,.,CASSQLSSNIQYF,TGTGCCAGCAGCCAGCTTAGTTCTAACATTCAGTACTTC
.,TRBJ1-2,TRBV29-1,.,CSVLWADYGYTF,TGCAGCGTTCTTTGGGCAGACTATGGCTACACCTTC
.,TRBJ2-1,TRBV6-5,TRBD2,CASSRLREGLNEQFF,TGTGCCAGCAGCCGCCTGCGGGAGGGTCTGAATGAGCAGTTCTTC
.,TRBJ2-7,TRBV7-3,TRBD2,CASSLFRREGDEQYF,TGTGCCAGCAGCTTATTTAGGCGGGAGGGTGACGAGCAGTACTTC
once,TRBJ2-3,TRBV7-3,TRBD2,CASSQGLAGVTDTQYF,TGTGCCAGCAGTCAGGGACTAGCGGGAGTAACAGATACGCAGTATTTT
.,TRBJ2-1,TRBV15,TRBD2,CATSRGGTSSNEQFF,TGTGCCACCAGCAGAGGGGGGACTAGCAGCAATGAGCAGTTCTTC
.,TRBJ1-1,TRBV6-7,.,CASSYRGKGSVTEAFF,TGTGCCAGCAGTTACAGGGGAAAGGGAAGTGTAACTGAAGCTTTCTTT
once,TRBJ2-3,TRBV14,TRBD1,CASSPQGAYTDTQYF,TGTGCCAGCAGTCCACAGGGGGCATACACAGATACGCAGTATTTT